The entry below gives a single T cell receptor (beta chain) sequence along with its context. As yet, its antigen is unknown. CDR1 is SGDLS, CDR2 YYNGEE, per germline. This CDR3 region has 13 residues. This record belongs to a study of CXCR3-negative and CXCR3-positive naive CD8 T cells. General observations from the study: Diversity proved comparably high across both naive subsets and much lower in memory CD8+ cells. In CXCR3-positive naive cells, the TRB CDR3s were more hydrophobic than in CXCR3-negative naive cells. TCR interaction strength was inferred from TRB CDR3 physicochemistry, as CD5 matched across naive subsets.

Carrying UMI labels, the TRB cDNA libraries were prepared through 5' RACE. TCRdb re-called the 5' RACE reads; every CDR3 protein appears as one record, without DNA. Recorded for this sample: approximately 100,000 distinct CDR3 sequences. The sorting of each CD8+ T cell subset was done in triplicate, at 250,000 to 300,000 cells each. CD45RO-CCR7+CD27+CD95- was the phenotype of naive CD8+ T cells. Sample: naive CXCR3+ CD8+ T cells from blood. Stated subset: CD45RO-CCR7+CD27+CD95- naive CD8+ T cells expressing CXCR3 (TNR3+). The clonotype comes from a human donor in good health. Some clones in this sample may be carry-over from other donors' samples. The V and J genes are TRBV9 and TRBJ2-7; TCRdb outputs TRBD1, but without DNA this stays unchecked. CDR3: CASSGPRGYEQYF. The variable domain in full, with the rest retrieved from reference TRBV9 and TRBJ2-7, is DSGVTQTPKHLITATGQRVTLRCSPRSGDLSVYWYQQSLDQGLQFLIQYYNGEERAKGNILERFSAQQFPDLHSELNLSSLELGDSALYFCASSGPRGYEQYFGPGTRLTVT.